This is a list of T cell receptor beta chains from one sample in a study of T cell responses to AZD1222 COVID-19 vaccine. TCRdb's copy holds only in-frame clones and misses some; the assay was immunoSEQ multiplex PCR. The table has roughly 130,000 clones, about 92% seen once. The starting material was peripheral blood, obtained on day 0 of AZD1222 vaccination. These TCRs come from an adult in good health. CDR3s include the opening cysteine and the closing phenylalanine or tryptophan. A D gene is named only where the DNA matches it firmly. Expanded clones get a size class; other rows say once, few or many, or leave the size out.

.,TRBJ1-1,.,TRBV4-2,TGTGCCAGCAGCCAGGCGGGGGTGTTTGCTTTCTTT,CASSQAGVFAFF
.,TRBJ1-6,.,TRBV6-5,TGTGCCAGCGGGAGGGACCGCCCCACGAGTTCACCCCTCCACTTT,CASGRDRPTSSPLHF
.,TRBJ2-2,once,TRBV18,TGTGCCAGCTCGCCAAACAGGGACGGCACCGGGGAGCTGTTTTTT,CASSPNRDGTGELFF
.,TRBJ1-3,.,TRBV10-3,TGTGCCATCCTCGTAGGGGAGATCAACACCATATATTTT,CAILVGEINTIYF
TRBD2,TRBJ2-7,.,TRBV27,TGTGCCAGCAGTTCAATGGGACTAGCGGACTACGAGCAGTACTTC,CASSSMGLADYEQYF
TRBD1,TRBJ2-5,.,TRBV24-1,TGTGCCACCAGTGATTACCGGGACAGGGCCGACCAGTACTTC,CATSDYRDRADQYF
.,TRBJ2-3,.,TRBV27,TGTGCCAGCAGCGACTTATCTTCTAGCACAGATACGCAGTATTTT,CASSDLSSSTDTQYF
.,TRBJ2-1,.,TRBV7-2,TGTGCCAGCAGCTTAGCGCGCAGAGGAGAGCAGTTCTTC,CASSLARRGEQFF
.,TRBJ2-3,.,TRBV5-1,TGCGCCAGCAGCTTGGCCGGCCGGACCACAGATACGCAGTATTTT,CASSLAGRTTDTQYF
.,TRBJ1-5,.,TRBV3-1/TRBV3-2,TGTGCCAGCAGCTGGAAGGGGGAAAGTCAGCCCCAGCATTTT,CASSWKGESQPQHF
.,TRBJ1-1,.,TRBV27,TGTGCCAGCAGCCCAAGCGGGGTTCGCACTGAAGCTTTCTTT,CASSPSGVRTEAFF
TRBD2,TRBJ2-1,.,TRBV7-8,TGTGCCAGCAGCTTAAGGGATAGCGGGGGGGATAGTGAGCAGTTCTTC,CASSLRDSGGDSEQFF
TRBD1,TRBJ1-3,.,TRBV4-1,TGCGCCAGCAGCACGAGGGACAGCTTCTCTGGAAACACCATATATTTT,CASSTRDSFSGNTIYF
TRBD1,TRBJ2-7,.,TRBV7-2,TGTGCCAGCTCACAACAGGGGTATTCCTACGAGCAGTACTTC,CASSQQGYSYEQYF
TRBD2,TRBJ2-3,.,TRBV5-4,TGTGCCAGCAGCCGCGGGGGGCTGGGGAGCACAGATACGCAGTATTTT,CASSRGGLGSTDTQYF
.,TRBJ2-3,.,TRBV11-2,TGTGCCAGCAGCCCACTGAAGATTGCCGGAGATACGCAGTATTTT,CASSPLKIAGDTQYF
TRBD2,TRBJ2-1,.,TRBV7-2,TGTGCCAGCAGCTTACTTCCCCTAGCGGCTTCCTACAATGAGCAGTTCTTC,CASSLLPLAASYNEQFF
.,TRBJ2-2,once,TRBV4-3,TGCGCCAGCAGCCCCTTTTCGGATAACACCGGGGAGCTGTTTTTT,CASSPFSDNTGELFF
TRBD1,TRBJ1-1,.,TRBV18,TGTGCCAGCTCAGATCCGGGACAGGGGAACACTGAAGCTTTCTTT,CASSDPGQGNTEAFF
.,TRBJ1-1,.,TRBV6-1,TGTGCCAGCAGTGACACGGGTACGCTTTACACTGAAGCTTTCTTT,CASSDTGTLYTEAFF
TRBD1,TRBJ2-1,.,TRBV10-1,TGCGCCAGCAGTGGGTCCCGGGACAGCTACAATGTGCAGTTCTTC,CASSGSRDSYNVQFF
TRBD1,TRBJ1-2,.,TRBV18,TGTGCCAGCTCACCCGGACAGGGCCTTGGCTATGGCTACACCTTC,CASSPGQGLGYGYTF
TRBD1,TRBJ1-5,.,TRBV15,TGTGCCACCAGCAGAGGGACAGGGTCAATCAATCAGCCCCAGCATTTT,CATSRGTGSINQPQHF
.,TRBJ2-5,.,TRBV7-3,TGTGCCAGCAGCTTAGGGAACCAAGAGACCCAGTACTTC,CASSLGNQETQYF
.,TRBJ1-6,.,TRBV9,TGTGCCAGCAGCGTAGGACTCCTCTCCTATAATTCACCCCTCCACTTT,CASSVGLLSYNSPLHF
.,TRBJ1-1,.,TRBV9,TGTGCCAGCAGCGTAGTGGGGAGTTTGGGGGTGGGGAACACTGAAGCTTTCTTT,CASSVVGSLGVGNTEAFF
.,TRBJ2-2,once,TRBV4-2,TGTGCCAGCAGCCTAGGACCGGGCCGAGGGGGGGAGCTGGGGTTTTTT,CASSLGPGRGGELGFF
.,TRBJ2-3,.,TRBV5-1,TGCGCCAGCACCGTTCAAGATACGCAGTATTTT,CASTVQDTQYF